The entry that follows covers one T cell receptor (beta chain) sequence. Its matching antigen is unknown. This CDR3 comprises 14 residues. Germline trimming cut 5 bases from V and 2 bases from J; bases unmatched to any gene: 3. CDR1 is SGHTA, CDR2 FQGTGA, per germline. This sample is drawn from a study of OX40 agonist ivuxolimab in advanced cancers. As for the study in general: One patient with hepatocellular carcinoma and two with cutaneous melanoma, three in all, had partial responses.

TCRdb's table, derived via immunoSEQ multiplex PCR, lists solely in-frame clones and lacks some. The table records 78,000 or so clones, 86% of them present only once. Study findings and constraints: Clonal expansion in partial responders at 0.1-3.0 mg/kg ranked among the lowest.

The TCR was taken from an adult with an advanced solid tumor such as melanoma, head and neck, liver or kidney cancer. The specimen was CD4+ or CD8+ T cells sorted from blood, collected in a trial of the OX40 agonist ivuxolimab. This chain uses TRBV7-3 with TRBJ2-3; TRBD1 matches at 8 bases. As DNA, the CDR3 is TGTGCCAGCAGCGACAGGGGTTCCACAGATACGCAGTATTTT. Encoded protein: CASSDRGSTDTQYF.